A selection of T cell receptor beta chains follows, all from one sample in a study of T cells in Graves' hyperthyroidism and ophthalmopathy. MiXCR was run by TCRdb on the multiplex PCR reads, yielding one entry per CDR3 protein. The table includes 730,000 or so distinct CDR3 sequences, roughly a sixth detected once. Specimen: blood. These receptors were taken from a woman aged 50 to 60 with Graves' hyperthyroidism that later progressed to Graves' ophthalmopathy. The CDR3 runs from the conserved cysteine through the conserved F or W. The order of the fields is CDR3 protein, CDR3 DNA, clone size, D gene, V gene, CDR3 length, J gene. The D gene is left open where the match is weak. The listing skips clone size in some rows; elsewhere it reads once, few, many or a size class.

CDR3: CASSERTASVVNTEAFF
DNA: TGCGCCAGCAGCGAACGGACGGCATCCGTGGTGAACACTGAAGCTTTCTTT
size: many
D: .
V: TRBV5-1
length: 17
J: TRBJ1-1

CDR3: CASSLASPYEQYF
DNA: TGTGCCAGCAGCTTAGCTAGCCCCTACGAGCAGTACTTC
size: many
D: .
V: TRBV7-9
length: 13
J: TRBJ2-7

CDR3: CASTQGTSGNTIYF
DNA: TGTGCCAGCACTCAAGGGACATCTGGAAACACCATATATTTT
size: few
D: .
V: TRBV12-3/TRBV12-4
length: 14
J: TRBJ1-3

CDR3: CASSVAGNYGYTF
DNA: TGTGCCAGCAGCGTAGCCGGGAACTATGGCTACACCTTC
size: many
D: .
V: TRBV9
length: 13
J: TRBJ1-2

CDR3: CSAIWVRQNYGYTF
DNA: TGCAGTGCTATATGGGTACGGCAGAACTATGGCTACACCTTC
size: few
D: .
V: TRBV20-1
length: 14
J: TRBJ1-2

CDR3: CSASASGGARETQYF
DNA: TGCAGTGCTAGTGCTAGCGGGGGGGCAAGAGAGACCCAGTACTTC
size: many
D: TRBD2
V: TRBV20-1
length: 15
J: TRBJ2-5

CDR3: CATSRSTSNQPQHF
DNA: TGTGCCACCAGCAGATCAACTAGTAATCAGCCCCAGCATTTT
size: .
D: .
V: TRBV15
length: 14
J: TRBJ1-5

CDR3: CASSPRTGSGNQPQHF
DNA: TGTGCCAGCAGCCCTCGGACAGGGTCTGGCAATCAGCCCCAGCATTTT
size: .
D: TRBD1
V: TRBV7-8
length: 16
J: TRBJ1-5

CDR3: CSARDGQVQFF
DNA: TGCAGTGCTAGAGATGGGCAGGTGCAGTTCTTC
size: many
D: .
V: TRBV20-1
length: 11
J: TRBJ2-1

CDR3: CASSIETAQETQYF
DNA: TGTGCCAGCAGCATAGAGACAGCACAAGAGACCCAGTACTTC
size: .
D: .
V: TRBV6-1
length: 14
J: TRBJ2-5

CDR3: CSAPPAGQGGEKLFF
DNA: TGCAGTGCCCCCCCGGCGGGACAGGGGGGGGAAAAACTGTTTTTT
size: .
D: TRBD1
V: TRBV20-1
length: 15
J: TRBJ1-4

CDR3: CASSFNRNNEQFF
DNA: TGCGCCAGCAGCTTCAACAGGAACAATGAGCAGTTCTTC
size: .
D: .
V: TRBV5-1
length: 13
J: TRBJ2-1

CDR3: CASSQVQGGTGYTF
DNA: TGTGCCAGCAGCCAAGTACAGGGGGGGACTGGCTACACCTTC
size: many
D: TRBD1
V: TRBV3-1
length: 14
J: TRBJ1-2

CDR3: CASSLARTGRNIQYF
DNA: TGTGCCAGCAGCTTAGCTCGGACAGGGAGAAACATTCAGTACTTC
size: few
D: TRBD1
V: TRBV7-2
length: 15
J: TRBJ2-4

CDR3: CASSEVREYEQYF
DNA: TGTGCCAGCAGTGAAGTCAGGGAGTACGAGCAGTACTTC
size: few
D: .
V: TRBV2
length: 13
J: TRBJ2-7

CDR3: CASSFMVSGNTIYF
DNA: TGTGCCAGCAGTTTTATGGTCTCTGGAAACACCATATATTTT
size: .
D: .
V: TRBV12-3/TRBV12-4
length: 14
J: TRBJ1-3

CDR3: CSARVRGIREKLFF
DNA: TGCAGTGCTAGAGTCCGGGGGATTCGGGAAAAACTGTTTTTT
size: many
D: .
V: TRBV20-1
length: 14
J: TRBJ1-4

CDR3: CASSAGQGDYGYTF
DNA: TGTGCCAGCTCGGCGGGACAGGGTGACTATGGCTACACCTTC
size: many
D: TRBD1
V: TRBV18
length: 14
J: TRBJ1-2

CDR3: CASSVLRQTNQPQHF
DNA: TGTGCCAGTAGTGTCCTCAGACAGACGAATCAGCCCCAGCATTTT
size: .
D: .
V: TRBV19
length: 15
J: TRBJ1-5

CDR3: CASSLGDSTDTQYF
DNA: TGCGCCAGCAGCTTGGGGGATAGCACAGATACGCAGTATTTT
size: many
D: .
V: TRBV5-1
length: 14
J: TRBJ2-3

CDR3: CSVDRDSYNSPLHF
DNA: TGCAGTGTCGACAGGGATTCCTATAATTCACCCCTCCACTTT
size: many
D: TRBD1
V: TRBV20-1
length: 14
J: TRBJ1-6

CDR3: CAGGATYSGIQYF
DNA: TGTGCCGGGGGGGCCACTTATTCAGGCATTCAGTACTTC
size: few
D: .
V: TRBV2
length: 13
J: TRBJ2-4

CDR3: CASSQDLEVNTGELFF
DNA: TGTGCCAGCAGCCAAGACCTGGAGGTGAACACCGGGGAGCTGTTTTTT
size: few
D: .
V: TRBV3-1
length: 16
J: TRBJ2-2

CDR3: CASSYRTGDNSPLHF
DNA: TGTGCCAGCAGTTACCGGACAGGGGACAATTCACCCCTCCACTTT
size: many
D: TRBD1
V: TRBV12-3/TRBV12-4
length: 15
J: TRBJ1-6

CDR3: CASQSPGVTEAFF
DNA: TGTGCCAGCCAATCCCCGGGGGTCACTGAAGCTTTCTTT
size: .
D: .
V: TRBV25-1
length: 13
J: TRBJ1-1

CDR3: CARSQDGDGGPHTDTQYF
DNA: TGTGCCAGAAGCCAAGATGGGGACGGGGGGCCACACACAGATACGCAGTATTTT
size: few
D: .
V: TRBV3-1
length: 18
J: TRBJ2-3

CDR3: CASSSGQGTYTF
DNA: TGTGCCAGCAGTTCAGGGCAGGGGACCTACACCTTC
size: few
D: .
V: TRBV6-1
length: 12
J: TRBJ1-2

CDR3: CASSISGGNTEAFF
DNA: TGTGCCAGTAGTATCTCAGGGGGCAACACTGAAGCTTTCTTT
size: .
D: TRBD1
V: TRBV19
length: 14
J: TRBJ1-1

CDR3: CSASSGGLWFF
DNA: TGCAGTGCTAGCTCCGGCGGCCTATGGTTCTTC
size: .
D: .
V: TRBV20-1
length: 11
J: TRBJ2-1

CDR3: CASSYYQGSIYEQYF
DNA: TGTGCCAGCAGTTACTACCAGGGGAGTATATACGAGCAGTACTTC
size: many
D: .
V: TRBV6-5
length: 15
J: TRBJ2-7

CDR3: CSASRAASNYGYTF
DNA: TGCAGTGCTAGTCGTGCAGCATCTAACTATGGCTACACCTTC
size: few
D: .
V: TRBV20-1
length: 14
J: TRBJ1-2

CDR3: CASSYSRGQNEYSNQPQHF
DNA: TGTGCCAGCAGTTATTCCCGCGGACAGAACGAATATAGCAATCAGCCCCAGCATTTT
size: .
D: .
V: TRBV6-5
length: 19
J: TRBJ1-5

CDR3: CSVGEGHTQYF
DNA: TGCAGCGTGGGGGAGGGACATACGCAGTATTTT
size: few
D: TRBD2
V: TRBV29-1
length: 11
J: TRBJ2-3

CDR3: CAVLAISTRDRVFEQYF
DNA: TGTGCCGTCCTCGCCATCAGTACGAGGGACAGGGTATTCGAGCAGTACTTC
size: few
D: TRBD1
V: TRBV10-3
length: 17
J: TRBJ2-7

CDR3: CASSSGTSYGYTF
DNA: TGTGCCAGCAGCTCCGGGACGTCCTATGGCTACACCTTC
size: many
D: .
V: TRBV6-1
length: 13
J: TRBJ1-2

CDR3: CASSITPGQAVTDTQYF
DNA: TGTGCCAGTAGTATCACCCCGGGACAGGCAGTCACAGATACGCAGTATTTT
size: few
D: TRBD1
V: TRBV19
length: 17
J: TRBJ2-3

CDR3: CASSPRAGTENEQFF
DNA: TGTGCCAGCAGCCCTCGAGCCGGGACCGAGAATGAGCAGTTCTTC
size: many
D: .
V: TRBV7-9
length: 15
J: TRBJ2-1

CDR3: CASSEYPTGAHGYTF
DNA: TGTGCCAGCAGTGAATATCCGACAGGGGCGCACGGCTACACCTTC
size: few
D: TRBD1
V: TRBV25-1
length: 15
J: TRBJ1-2

CDR3: CASSLEPGQQAFF
DNA: TGTGCCAGCAGCTTAGAGCCGGGACAACAAGCTTTCTTT
size: many
D: .
V: TRBV7-9
length: 13
J: TRBJ1-1

CDR3: CASSQAWAPADTQYF
DNA: TGTGCCAGCAGCCAAGCTTGGGCGCCAGCAGATACGCAGTATTTT
size: many
D: .
V: TRBV3-1
length: 15
J: TRBJ2-3

CDR3: CSARDEKTGGNQPQHF
DNA: TGCAGTGCTAGAGACGAAAAGACCGGGGGCAATCAGCCCCAGCATTTT
size: few
D: .
V: TRBV20-1
length: 16
J: TRBJ1-5

CDR3: CASSLGRRSYEQHF
DNA: TGTGCCAGCAGCTTAGGGCGGCGGTCCTACGAGCAGCACTTC
size: few
D: .
V: TRBV13
length: 14
J: TRBJ2-7

CDR3: CSASVADNEQFF
DNA: TGCAGTGCTAGTGTCGCAGACAATGAGCAGTTCTTC
size: few
D: .
V: TRBV20-1
length: 12
J: TRBJ2-1

CDR3: CASREGNQETQYF
DNA: TGTGCCAGCAGGGAGGGGAACCAAGAGACCCAGTACTTC
size: many
D: .
V: TRBV7-9
length: 13
J: TRBJ2-5

CDR3: CAISDSGYNQPQHF
DNA: TGTGCCATCAGTGATTCAGGGTACAATCAGCCCCAGCATTTT
size: many
D: .
V: TRBV10-3
length: 14
J: TRBJ1-5

CDR3: CASSLVSLGQGPYNEQFF
DNA: TGTGCCAGCAGCTTAGTAAGTTTGGGACAGGGGCCCTACAATGAGCAGTTCTTC
size: .
D: TRBD1
V: TRBV7-8
length: 18
J: TRBJ2-1

CDR3: CASSLFRGDTEAFF
DNA: TGTGCCAGCAGTTTATTTCGGGGAGACACTGAAGCTTTCTTT
size: .
D: .
V: TRBV27
length: 14
J: TRBJ1-1

CDR3: CASSLSFQSQETQYF
DNA: TGTGCCAGCAGTTTATCGTTCCAGAGCCAAGAGACCCAGTACTTC
size: .
D: .
V: TRBV27
length: 15
J: TRBJ2-5

CDR3: CASSFPPGTMNTEAFF
DNA: TGTGCCAGCAGCTTTCCCCCAGGGACTATGAACACTGAAGCTTTCTTT
size: .
D: .
V: TRBV7-9
length: 16
J: TRBJ1-1

CDR3: CASSPPWGEEQYF
DNA: TGTGCCAGCAGTCCGCCTTGGGGGGAAGAGCAGTACTTC
size: few
D: .
V: TRBV12-3/TRBV12-4
length: 13
J: TRBJ2-7

CDR3: CSVAATGSGNTIYF
DNA: TGCAGCGTTGCCGCCACCGGCTCTGGAAACACCATATATTTT
size: .
D: .
V: TRBV29-1
length: 14
J: TRBJ1-3

CDR3: CASSMGFTDTQYF
DNA: TGTGCCAGTAGTATGGGATTCACAGATACGCAGTATTTT
size: .
D: .
V: TRBV19
length: 13
J: TRBJ2-3

CDR3: CSVVLISGANVLTF
DNA: TGCAGCGTCGTACTTATCTCAGGGGCCAACGTCCTGACTTTC
size: .
D: .
V: TRBV29-1
length: 14
J: TRBJ2-6

CDR3: CSARKGTETQYF
DNA: TGCAGTGCTAGAAAGGGGACGGAGACCCAGTACTTC
size: .
D: .
V: TRBV20-1
length: 12
J: TRBJ2-5

CDR3: CASSFGTSGYEQYF
DNA: TGTGCCAGCAGTTTCGGGACTAGCGGCTACGAGCAGTACTTC
size: many
D: TRBD2
V: TRBV5-5
length: 14
J: TRBJ2-7

CDR3: CASSRGRLKSTEAFF
DNA: TGTGCCAGTAGTAGAGGCCGTTTGAAGAGCACTGAAGCTTTCTTT
size: .
D: .
V: TRBV19
length: 15
J: TRBJ1-1

CDR3: CAIREDPGTSGASYEQYF
DNA: TGTGCCATCAGAGAAGACCCCGGGACTAGCGGGGCCTCCTACGAGCAGTACTTC
size: .
D: TRBD2
V: TRBV10-3
length: 18
J: TRBJ2-7